This T cell receptor (beta chain) was recovered during a study of T cell repertoires in cytomegalovirus infection (dated by TCRdb to about 2019). With respect to the entire study: Donor HLA type was relevant to the analysis, as public TCR beta signatures indicated carriage of CMV infection together with the matching HLA type.

Instrument on record: Illumina HiSeq 1500. TCRdb trimmed public reads at Q25 via fastp, called clones via MiXCR and kept in-frame beta chains. Rows matching on CDR3 protein sequence are summarized as one entry with the most common DNA and genes. The sample has 160,000 or so distinct CDR3 sequences on record, roughly a sixth of them singletons. The top ten hold approximately 18% of the sample. Note on this clonotype: It has no known antigen specificity. No clone much larger than this one lies a single base away; base qualities are absent.

V is pared back by 4 bases and J by 7 bases, with 11 bases lying between the germline termini. CDR1 is given as SGHTA and CDR2 as FQGTGA, both from the germline V gene. Counted from cysteine to phenylalanine, this CDR3 has 13 amino acids. CDR3 DNA is the only sequence kept; it has 39 bases, read in frame from the first base. Overall results and qualifications from the work: In both this cohort and an independent cohort of some 380 donors, the cumulative frequency of public TCR beta family members distinguished carriers of CMV infection plus the relevant HLA type. The ex vivo response was dominated by HLA-C-restricted CMV-specific TCR beta clonotypes, which also provided the single most frequent clonotype in two of eight donors.

Sequenced input: CD8+ T cells from PBMCs. The sequence came from a human donor in good health (CMV status not recorded). Some clones in this sample may be carry-over from other donors' samples. The rearrangement joined TRBV7-3 to TRBJ2-1; no D gene is confidently identified. The DNA sequence is given as TGTGCCAGCAGCTCTGCCCCTACGAATGAGCAGTTCTTC. The encoded protein is CASSSAPTNEQFF.